This TCR beta chain was identified during a study of T-cell reconstitution after alpha-beta-depleted transplantation in children. Preparing the TCRbeta library involved the use of unique molecular identifiers. TCRdb recomputed calls from the PCR reads with MiXCR, one row per CDR3 protein. Of hundreds of thousands of distinct CDR3 sequences listed, 10% are singletons. The CDR3 has 16 amino acids. V was clipped by 4 bases and J by 7 bases; unmatched bases: 11. Germline lookup yields CDR1 SGHRS and CDR2 YFSETQ. The sample here was PBMCs from the stem cell graft donor, taken from the stem cell graft. This chain uses TRBV5-1 with TRBJ1-6; TRBD1 matches at 7 bases. This receptor was obtained from a human donor who donated a stem cell graft to a child with acute myeloid leukemia. CDR3 amino acids: CASSAILRDRNSPLHF. CDR3 DNA sequence: TGCGCCAGCAGCGCAATACTCCGGGACAGAAATTCACCCCTCCACTTT. Full variable domain (rest looked up from reference TRBV5-1 and TRBJ1-6): KAGVTQTPRYLIKTRGQQVTLSCSPISGHRSVSWYQQTPGQGLQFLFEYFSETQRNKGNFPGRFSGRQFSNSRSEMNVSTLELGDSALYLCASSAILRDRNSPLHFGNGTRLTVT.